The 29 T cell receptor beta chains reported below all come from one sample, sequenced in a study of cytomegalovirus exposure and HLA in healthy donors. Assay: immunoSEQ multiplex PCR; the TCRdb copy retains only in-frame clones and omits some. The sample includes some 150,000 clones, around nine tenths of them seen just once. Sequencing used PBMCs. Receptor source: a woman in her thirties in good health and CMV-seronegative.

V and J are TRBV11-2 and TRBJ2-7, with 8 bases aligning to TRBD1. The germline V gene encodes CDR1 SGHAT and CDR2 FQNNGV. The CDR3 runs to 16 residues. Trimming cost V 1 base and J 3 bases; bases outside gene matches: 8. This CDR3 reads CASSLGYRGVRYEQYF. The CDR3 region has the DNA TGTGCCAGCAGCTTAGGGTACAGGGGGGTTCGCTACGAGCAGTACTTC.

The chain joins TRBV12-2 to TRBJ2-7; whether TRBD2, the table's D call, matches the DNA was not checked. TRBV12-2 is a pseudogene. This CDR3 is 17 amino acids long. The CDR3 DNA follows: TGTGCAAGTCGCTTCAGTAGTGGGCGGGGCGACTCCTACGAGCAGTACTTC. Residues: CASRFSSGRGDSYEQYF.

The rearrangement joins TRBV25-1 to TRBJ2-1, with 7 bases that match TRBD2. With V trimmed by 5 bases and J by 2 bases, 6 bases remained unmatched. The CDR3 is 15 residues long. Germline V gene data show CDR1 as MGHDK and CDR2 as SYGVNS. The CDR3 sequence is CASSTRGVPYNEQFF. The CDR3 DNA reads as TGTGCCAGCAGTACCCGGGGGGTCCCCTACAATGAGCAGTTCTTC.

The chain recombines TRBV27 with TRBJ2-2, with TRBD2 identical over 9 bases. The germline gives CDR1 MNHEY, CDR2 SMNVEV (reference sequence). The CDR3 covers 14 residues. The ends lost 6 bases at V and 6 bases at J; junction bases unmatched: 5. The CDR3 region has the DNA TGTGCCAGCAGAGAAGCGGGGGGTTCCGGGGAGCTGTTTTTT. As protein: CASREAGGSGELFF.

V and J are TRBV12-5 and TRBJ2-3, with a weak D call TRBD1 (6 bases). Germline V gene lookup returns CDR1 LGHNT and CDR2 FRNRAP. The CDR3 loop spans 18 amino acids. The V gene lost 3 bases and the J gene lost 1 base, with 20 bases spanning the gap. CDR3 sequence: CASGFNVEYRQGTDTQYF. The CDR3 DNA follows: TGTGCTAGTGGTTTTAATGTGGAGTATAGACAGGGCACAGATACGCAGTATTTT.

The V gene is TRBV9, the J gene TRBJ1-1, with D unresolved. The CDR3 sequence is 13 residues long. The V end was cut by 1 base, the J end by 4 bases, with 8 bases between. Germline CDR1 is SGDLS and CDR2 is YYNGEE. CDR3 sequence reads: CASSVRRGTEAFF. As DNA, the CDR3 is TGTGCCAGCAGCGTACGACGGGGCACTGAAGCTTTCTTT.

This clone was found once. The chain couples TRBV7-8 to TRBJ1-4; D may be TRBD1 (6 bases). This CDR3 contains 15 residues. From germline, CDR1 is SGHVS and CDR2 FQNEAQ. Between the trimmed V and J ends, which lost 2 bases and 5 bases, there was a span of 12 bases. The chain's CDR3 is CASSLRGTRNEKLFF. CDR3 bases: TGTGCCAGCAGCTTAAGGGGGACACGAAATGAAAAACTGTTTTTT.

This sequence joins TRBV6-1 and TRBJ2-1; 9 nucleotides agree with TRBD2. Germline-derived CDR1 and CDR2 are MNHNS and SASEGT. V was clipped by 1 base and J by 6 bases; unmatched bases: 13. This CDR3 is 18 amino acids long. The DNA for the CDR3 is TGTGCCAGCAGTGAAGTGCCTTTAGCGGGACTAGCTTTCAATGAGCAGTTCTTC. Amino acid sequence: CASSEVPLAGLAFNEQFF.

The rearrangement links TRBV7-7 to TRBJ2-1; 9 bases match TRBD1. Trimming cost V 2 bases and J 5 bases; bases outside gene matches: 7. Per the germline V gene, CDR1 is SSHAT and CDR2 is FNYEAQ (reference sequence). The CDR3 spans 16 residues. CDR3 coding DNA: TGTGCCAGCAGCTTACTCTCCGGGACAGGGAACAATGAGCAGTTCTTC. Its protein product is CASSLLSGTGNNEQFF.

This clone was seen only once. The CDR3 region is CASSPQVRGSTYNEQFF. The CDR3 bases are TGTGCCAGCTCACCACAGGTTAGGGGAAGTACCTACAATGAGCAGTTCTTC. The gene calls are TRBV18 and TRBJ2-1, with a tentative D call TRBD1 (5 bases). The ends were cut back, 1 base at V and 2 bases at J, with 15 bases in the middle. The germline V gene has CDR1 KGHSH and CDR2 LQKENI. CDR3 size: 17 residues.

This rearrangement joins TRBV19 to TRBJ1-1; TRBD1 is a possible D gene (6 bases). Germline CDR1 reads LNHDA; CDR2 reads SQIVND (reference sequence). This CDR3 has 14 residues. V was pared by 5 bases and J by 3 bases, with 13 bases between. The CDR3 DNA follows: TGTGCCAGTAGTGTTCAGGGGTCGGACACTGAAGCTTTCTTT. This encodes CASSVQGSDTEAFF.

The chain joins TRBV30 to TRBJ1-2; D gene uncertain. V was pared by 0 bases and J by 2 bases, with 13 bases between. This CDR3 spans 15 amino acids. The germline V gene encodes CDR1 GTSNPN and CDR2 SVGIG (reference sequence). CDR3 protein: CAWSVFFPFNYGYTF. The CDR3 DNA follows: TGTGCCTGGAGTGTTTTTTTCCCCTTCAACTATGGCTACACCTTC.

The chain carries TRBV6-6 and TRBJ2-5; tentative D call: TRBD2 (5 bases). Deletions cut 6 bases from V and 3 bases from J, with 14 bases between. Germline CDR1 and CDR2: MNHNY and SVGAGI (reference sequence). The CDR3 contains 14 residues. Here the CDR3 DNA reads TGTGCCAGCAGACCGGATACTAGTGAAGAGACCCAGTACTTC. This sequence encodes CASRPDTSEETQYF.

The CDR3 region is CASSVRGSQAFF. The CDR3 DNA sequence: TGTGCCAGTAGTGTGCGGGGATCTCAAGCTTTCTTT. This chain connects TRBV19 to TRBJ1-1; D not certain. V was clipped by 5 bases and J by 9 bases, with 13 bases between them. Germline CDR1 reads LNHDA; CDR2 reads SQIVND (reference sequence). CDR3 length: 12 residues.

This clone came up once. The V gene is TRBV6-1, the J gene TRBJ2-1; TRBD2 is a possible D gene (5 bases). Germline-derived CDR1 and CDR2 are MNHNS and SASEGT. V shed 7 bases and J shed 7 bases, with 14 bases lying between them. The CDR3 spans 13 residues. The DNA of the CDR3 is TGTGCCAGCACCAAAGGACCGGGGAATGAGCAGTTCTTC. Amino acids: CASTKGPGNEQFF.

This rearrangement joins TRBV6-1 to TRBJ1-2; D may be TRBD1 (5 bases). Germline CDR1 is MNHNS and CDR2 is SASEGT. V lost 0 bases to trimming and J lost 2 bases, with 16 bases between them. The CDR3 contains 17 residues. In DNA form, the CDR3 reads TGTGCCAGCAGTGAAGCCAGTCGGGGGGGGGTAAACTATGGCTACACCTTC. The encoded protein is CASSEASRGGVNYGYTF.

The chain employs TRBV10-1 and TRBJ2-7; D not resolved. There are 15 residues in the CDR3. V was shortened by 0 bases and J by 2 bases, with 11 bases between the two germline ends. Germline V gene sequence: CDR1 WNHNN, CDR2 SYGVQD (reference sequence). DNA for the CDR3: TGCGCCAGCAGTGAGTCGGGTTCGGGTGCCTACGAGCAGTACTTC. Translation: CASSESGSGAYEQYF.

This clone has just one count. The same CDR3 can be traced to other DNA sequences in this sample. The gene calls are TRBV2 and TRBJ1-2, with D possibly being TRBD1 (5 bases). The CDR3 consists of 14 residues. Germline V lookup: CDR1 SNHLY, CDR2 FYNNEI. V lost 7 bases and J 1 base, leaving 13 bases between the germline ends. The DNA for the CDR3 is TGTGCCAGCATTACTTCCGACAGTAACTATGGCTACACCTTC. Translated: CASITSDSNYGYTF.

The chain links TRBV27 to TRBJ1-1; unclear D gene. The CDR3 runs to 14 residues. V lost 2 bases, J lost 0 bases, and 7 bases lay in between. Germline V gene sequence: CDR1 MNHEY, CDR2 SMNVEV (reference sequence). CDR3 in amino acids: CASSLTPMNTEAFF. The CDR3 DNA reads TGTGCCAGCAGTTTAACCCCTATGAACACTGAAGCTTTCTTT.

V and J are TRBV4-1 and TRBJ2-1; TRBD1 is a possible D gene (6 bases). This CDR3 comprises 17 residues. Germline CDR1 MGHRA, CDR2 YSYEKL. The V end lost 4 bases, the J end lost 0 bases, and 16 bases lay between the germline ends. The CDR3 bases are TGCGCCAGCAGCCTTGGGGAGACAGGAATCTCCTACAATGAGCAGTTCTTC. It encodes CASSLGETGISYNEQFF.

V usage is TRBV2 and J usage is TRBJ1-6; unclear D gene. The germline gives CDR1 SNHLY, CDR2 FYNNEI. The CDR3 totals 15 residues. Trimming pared 6 bases from V and 6 bases from J, leaving 15 bases between. Written as DNA, the CDR3 is TGTGCCAGCAGGTTCCAGGTCGGCGCTAATTCACCCCTCCACTTT. It is translated as CASRFQVGANSPLHF.

This chain uses TRBV19 with TRBJ2-1; D possibly corresponds to TRBD2 (7 bases). The germline CDR1 and CDR2 sequences are LNHDA and SQIVND (reference sequence). V was shortened by 3 bases and J by 7 bases, with 13 bases between the two germline ends. This CDR3 has 14 residues. CDR3 in amino acids: CASSMGGLPNEQFF. DNA for the CDR3: TGTGCCAGTAGTATGGGGGGGCTACCGAATGAGCAGTTCTTC.

This sequence joins TRBV6-6 and TRBJ2-1, with a possible D match to TRBD1 (6 bases). The CDR3 has 14 amino acids. Germline V gene lookup returns CDR1 MNHNY and CDR2 SVGAGI (reference sequence). The germline V and J ends were trimmed by 0 bases and 5 bases, with 8 bases remaining between them. The chain's CDR3 is CASSYSNRDNEQFF. For the CDR3, the DNA is TGTGCCAGCAGTTACTCGAACAGGGACAATGAGCAGTTCTTC.

This clone has just a few counts. At the DNA level, this CDR3 is encoded by other sequences in the same sample as well. This chain connects TRBV6-5 to TRBJ1-2; 9 bases are a match to TRBD1. The trim removed 6 bases at V and 3 bases at J, leaving 2 bases unmatched. This CDR3 is 13 amino acids long. Germline CDR1 and CDR2: MNHEY and SVGAGI. CDR3 amino acids: CASSRDRDYGYTF. CDR3 bases: TGTGCCAGCAGCAGGGACAGGGACTATGGCTACACCTTC.

This sequence joins TRBV4-2 and TRBJ1-4; D gene ambiguous. CDR1 is LGHNA, CDR2 YNFKEQ, per germline. Between the trimmed V and J ends, which lost 3 bases and 3 bases, there was a span of 11 bases. The CDR3 runs 15 residues. The CDR3, as DNA: TGTGCCAGCAGCCAGGTTCGTAGCCCTAATGAAAAACTGTTTTTT. It encodes CASSQVRSPNEKLFF.

The chain combines TRBV30 with TRBJ1-2, with TRBD1 as a possible D gene (5 bases). V dropped 0 bases and J dropped 8 bases, with 19 bases sitting between them. Per germline, CDR1 GTSNPN and CDR2 SVGIG (reference sequence). The CDR3 consists of 15 residues. CDR3 in DNA: TGTGCCTGGAGTGTATCCCCCCCGGCAGGGTGCGGCTACACCTTC. Translated: CAWSVSPPAGCGYTF.

The chain employs TRBV10-3 and TRBJ2-1; TRBD2 aligns across 8 bases. Germline CDR1 is ENHRY and CDR2 is SYGVKD. V trimming: 5 bases; J trimming: 0 bases; junction bases outside the gene matches: 0. This CDR3 is 14 amino acids long. In nucleotides, the CDR3 is TGTGCCATCAGTAGCGGGAGCTCCTACAATGAGCAGTTCTTC. As protein: CAISSGSSYNEQFF.

The chain links TRBV5-1 to TRBJ2-2; 7 bases match TRBD2. Germline loops: CDR1 SGHRS, CDR2 YFSETQ. The CDR3 spans 16 residues. The ends lost 1 base at V and 5 bases at J; junction bases unmatched: 8. CDR3 bases: TGCGCCAGCAGCTTGATCGGAGCTAGCGGTACCGGGGAGCTGTTTTTT. Its translation: CASSLIGASGTGELFF.

This clone was seen a handful of times. V is TRBV7-8 and J is TRBJ1-6; D unresolved. Trimming pared 1 base from V and 5 bases from J, leaving 9 bases between. CDR1 is SGHVS, CDR2 FQNEAQ, per germline. CDR3 length: 15 residues. The CDR3 sequence: CASSLGGVNNSPLHF. CDR3 bases: TGTGCCAGCAGCTTAGGGGGAGTCAATAATTCACCCCTCCACTTT.